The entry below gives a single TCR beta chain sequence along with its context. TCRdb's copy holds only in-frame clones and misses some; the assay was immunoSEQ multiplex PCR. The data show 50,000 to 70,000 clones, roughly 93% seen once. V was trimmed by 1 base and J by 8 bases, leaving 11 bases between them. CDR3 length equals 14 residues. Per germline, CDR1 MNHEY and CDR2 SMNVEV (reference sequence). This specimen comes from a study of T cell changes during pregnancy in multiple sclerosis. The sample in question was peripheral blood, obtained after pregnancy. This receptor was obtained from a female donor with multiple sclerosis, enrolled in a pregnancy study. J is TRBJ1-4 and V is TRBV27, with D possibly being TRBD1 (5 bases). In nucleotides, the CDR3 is TGTGCCAGCAGTTTATTCTCGGGGGACGAAAAACTGTTTTTT. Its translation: CASSLFSGDEKLFF.